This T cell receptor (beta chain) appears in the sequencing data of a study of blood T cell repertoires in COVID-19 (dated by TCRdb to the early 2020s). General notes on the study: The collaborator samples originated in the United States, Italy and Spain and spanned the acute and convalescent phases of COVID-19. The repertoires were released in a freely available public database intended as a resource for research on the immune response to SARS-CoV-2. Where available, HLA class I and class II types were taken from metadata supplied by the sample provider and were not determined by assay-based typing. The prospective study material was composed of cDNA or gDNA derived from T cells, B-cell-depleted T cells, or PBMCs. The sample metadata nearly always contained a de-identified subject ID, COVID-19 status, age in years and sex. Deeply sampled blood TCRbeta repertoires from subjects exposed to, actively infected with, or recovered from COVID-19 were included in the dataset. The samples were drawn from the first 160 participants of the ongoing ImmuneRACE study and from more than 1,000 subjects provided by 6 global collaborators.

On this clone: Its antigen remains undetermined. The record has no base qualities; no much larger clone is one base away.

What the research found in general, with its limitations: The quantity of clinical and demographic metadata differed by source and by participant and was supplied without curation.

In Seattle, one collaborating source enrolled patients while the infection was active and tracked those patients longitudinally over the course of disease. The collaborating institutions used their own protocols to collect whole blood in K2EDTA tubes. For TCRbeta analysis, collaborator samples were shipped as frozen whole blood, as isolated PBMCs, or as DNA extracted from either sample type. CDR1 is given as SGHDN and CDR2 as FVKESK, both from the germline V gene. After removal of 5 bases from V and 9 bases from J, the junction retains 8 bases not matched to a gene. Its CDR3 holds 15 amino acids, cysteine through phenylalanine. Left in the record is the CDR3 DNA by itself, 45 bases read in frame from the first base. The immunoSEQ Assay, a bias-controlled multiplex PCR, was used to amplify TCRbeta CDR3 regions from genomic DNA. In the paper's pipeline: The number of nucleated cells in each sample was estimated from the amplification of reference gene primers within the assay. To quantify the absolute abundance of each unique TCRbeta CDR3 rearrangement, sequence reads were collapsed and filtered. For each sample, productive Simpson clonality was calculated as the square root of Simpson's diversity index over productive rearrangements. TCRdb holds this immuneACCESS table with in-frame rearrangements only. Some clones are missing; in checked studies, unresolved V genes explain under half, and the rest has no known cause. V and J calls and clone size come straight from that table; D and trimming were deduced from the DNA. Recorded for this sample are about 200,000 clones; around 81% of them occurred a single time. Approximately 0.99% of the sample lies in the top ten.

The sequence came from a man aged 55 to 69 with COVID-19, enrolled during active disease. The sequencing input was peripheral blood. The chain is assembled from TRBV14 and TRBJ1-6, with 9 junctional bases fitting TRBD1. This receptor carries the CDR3 CASSERGQGSSPLHF. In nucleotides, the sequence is TGTGCCAGCAGCGAAAGGGGACAGGGTTCTTCACCCCTCCACTTT. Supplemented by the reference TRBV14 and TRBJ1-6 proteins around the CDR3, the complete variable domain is EAGVTQFPSHSVIEKGQTVTLRCDPISGHDNLYWYRRVMGKEIKFLLHFVKESKQDESGMPNNRFLAERTGGTYSTLKVQPAELEDSGVYFCASSERGQGSSPLHFGNGTRLTVT.